This T cell receptor beta chain was captured by sequencing in a study of beta chain features in type 1 diabetes. Study-level information: All samples yielded around 99 million examined sorted cells.

What was sequenced were expressed TCRB transcripts, since all of the isolated RNA had been reverse transcribed. Method: immunoSEQ multiplex PCR; TCRdb's copy keeps in-frame clones and lacks some. Among about 330,000 clones listed, more than 9.5% were seen once. Per germline, CDR1 DFQATT and CDR2 SNEGSKA (reference sequence). CDR3 length: 11 residues. V shed 6 bases and J 16 bases; nucleotides not matched to a gene: 10. The sequenced material came from naive CD4+ T cells from blood. The sequence came from a woman aged 25 to 39 in good health. The V call is TRBV20-1, the J call TRBJ2-4; 9 bases fit TRBD1. This chain's CDR3 is CSAESRDRDYF. The CDR3 DNA sequence: TGCAGTGCAGAGTCCCGGGACAGGGATTACTTC.